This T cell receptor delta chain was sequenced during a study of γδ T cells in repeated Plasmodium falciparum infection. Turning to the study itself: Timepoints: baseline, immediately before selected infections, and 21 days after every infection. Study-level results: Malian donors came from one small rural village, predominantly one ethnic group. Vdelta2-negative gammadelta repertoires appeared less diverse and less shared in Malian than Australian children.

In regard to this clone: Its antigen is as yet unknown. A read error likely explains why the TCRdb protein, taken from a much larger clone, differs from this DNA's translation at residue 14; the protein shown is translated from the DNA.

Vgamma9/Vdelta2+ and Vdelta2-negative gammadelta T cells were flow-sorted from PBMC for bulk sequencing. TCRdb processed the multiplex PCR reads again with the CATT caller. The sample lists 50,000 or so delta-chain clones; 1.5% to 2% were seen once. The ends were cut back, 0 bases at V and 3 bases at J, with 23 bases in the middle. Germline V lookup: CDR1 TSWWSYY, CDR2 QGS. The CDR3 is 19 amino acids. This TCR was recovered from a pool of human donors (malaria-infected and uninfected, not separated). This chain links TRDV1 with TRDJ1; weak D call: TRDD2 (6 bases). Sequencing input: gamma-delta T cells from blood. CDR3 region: CALGELAFPYGPYADKLIF. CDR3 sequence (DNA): TGTGCTCTTGGGGAACTCGCCTTCCCGTATGGTCCGTACGCCGATAAACTCATCTTT.